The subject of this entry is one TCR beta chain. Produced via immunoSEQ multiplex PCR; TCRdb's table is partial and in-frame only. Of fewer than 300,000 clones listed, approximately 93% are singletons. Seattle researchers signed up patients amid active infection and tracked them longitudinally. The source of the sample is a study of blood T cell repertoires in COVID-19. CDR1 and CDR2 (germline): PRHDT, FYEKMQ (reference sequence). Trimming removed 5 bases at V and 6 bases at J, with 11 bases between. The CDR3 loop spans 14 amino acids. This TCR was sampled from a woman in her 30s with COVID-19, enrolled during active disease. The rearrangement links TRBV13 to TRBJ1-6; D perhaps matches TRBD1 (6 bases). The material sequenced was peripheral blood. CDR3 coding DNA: TGTGCCAGCAGCCCCGGACAGTTTAATTCACCCCTCCACTTT. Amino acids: CASSPGQFNSPLHF.